The rows below give T cell receptor beta chains drawn from one sample of a study of cytomegalovirus exposure and HLA in healthy donors. Profiled with immunoSEQ multiplex PCR; TCRdb holds only in-frame clones, not every one. The profile shows 150,000 to 200,000 clones, 80% to 85% of them singletons. Material: PBMCs. These receptors all stem from a male donor in good health and CMV-seropositive. The CDR3 runs from the conserved cysteine through the conserved F or W. The D gene is left open where the match is weak. Some rows have no size entry. The others give once, few or many, or a class for an expanded clone.

v_call	j_call	clone_size	d_call	cdr3_nt	cdr3_aa
TRBV18	TRBJ1-5	.	.	TGTGCCAGCTCGCCCGATATGGCGGGCAATCAGCCCCAGCATTTT	CASSPDMAGNQPQHF
TRBV11-3	TRBJ2-7	.	.	TGTGCCAGCAGCCCGGGAAAGCCCTACGAGCAGTACTTC	CASSPGKPYEQYF
TRBV4-1	TRBJ2-5	.	.	TGCGCCAGCAGCCCCGTTGGGGCAGGGGAAGAGACCCAGTACTTC	CASSPVGAGEETQYF
TRBV7-2	TRBJ1-2	.	TRBD1	TGTGCCAGCAGCCCCCAGACGGGACAGGGCGAGGTTCCAAAAACCTTC	CASSPQTGQGEVPKTF
TRBV30	TRBJ1-3	few	.	TGTGCCTGGACACTCAGGGACACCATATATTTT	CAWTLRDTIYF
TRBV19	TRBJ1-1	.	TRBD1	TGTGCCAGTAGTGTCCCGGACAGGGGGCGATGGGCAGCTTTCTTT	CASSVPDRGRWAAFF
TRBV28	TRBJ1-1	few	.	TGTGCCAGCAGTTTACCGACAGCTCTTAACACTGAAGCTTTCTTT	CASSLPTALNTEAFF
TRBV18	TRBJ2-7	.	.	TGTGCCAGCTCACCGCTACCGAAAAGCTCCTACGAGCAGTACTTC	CASSPLPKSSYEQYF
TRBV14	TRBJ2-1	.	TRBD2	TGTGCCAGCAGCCCGTGGACTAGCGGGAGGCTCTACAATGAGCAGTTCTTC	CASSPWTSGRLYNEQFF
TRBV19	TRBJ2-1	.	.	TGTGCCAGTAGTCTTTCGGGGATCTCCTACAATGAGCAGTTCTTC	CASSLSGISYNEQFF
TRBV6-4	TRBJ1-1	once	.	TGTGCCAGCAGTAGACAGCGTGGGACTGAAGCTTTCTTT	CASSRQRGTEAFF
TRBV30	TRBJ1-5	.	.	TGTGCCTGGAGTGTGGACAGCTCCGGGCCCCAGCATTTT	CAWSVDSSGPQHF
TRBV5-4	TRBJ1-4	.	TRBD1	TGTGCCAGCAGCTCCCAGGGGGCTACTGAAAAACTGTTTTTT	CASSSQGATEKLFF
TRBV30	TRBJ2-2	.	TRBD1	TGTGCCTGGAGTGTACAAACAGGGGAGAACACCGGGGAGCTGTTTTTT	CAWSVQTGENTGELFF
TRBV5-4	TRBJ1-1	.	.	TGTGCCAGCAGCCTTAGAGTGAACACTGAAGCTTTCTTT	CASSLRVNTEAFF
TRBV27	TRBJ1-4	.	.	TGTGCCACCCAGCGGGGGGAAAAACTGTTTTTT	CATQRGEKLFF
TRBV4-3	TRBJ1-4	.	TRBD1	TGCGCCAGCAGCCGGACTTCCCAGGGGGCAACTAATGAAAAACTGTTTTTT	CASSRTSQGATNEKLFF
TRBV6-5	TRBJ1-4	.	.	TGTGCCAGCAGTTACTCCTGGACAATTCCTGAAAAACTGTTTTTT	CASSYSWTIPEKLFF
TRBV7-2	TRBJ1-5	once	.	TGTGCCAGCAGCTTAGATGCACATAGCGTAAAGGGCAATCAGCCCCAGCATTTT	CASSLDAHSVKGNQPQHF
TRBV5-5	TRBJ1-1	.	TRBD1	TGTGCCAGCAGCTGGGGACAGGGAAGAACTGAAGCTTTCTTT	CASSWGQGRTEAFF
TRBV29-1	TRBJ1-1	.	.	TGCAGCGTTGGGCTAGTGCGCGGGGGTGAAGCTTTCTTT	CSVGLVRGGEAFF
TRBV10-2	TRBJ2-1	.	.	TGCGCCAGCAGTCCCTTCGTCCGTCCTGAGCAGTTCTTC	CASSPFVRPEQFF
TRBV9	TRBJ1-1	.	TRBD1	TGTGCCAGCAGCGTGACAGGGCTAGGGCACACTGAAGCTTTCTTT	CASSVTGLGHTEAFF
TRBV2	TRBJ2-1	once	TRBD2	TGTGCCAGCATAACTAGCGGACTTTACAATGAGCAGTTCTTC	CASITSGLYNEQFF
TRBV5-1	TRBJ1-5	.	.	TGCGCCAGCAGCCCGGCGGGGGGAGAGGGTCAGCCCCAGCATTTT	CASSPAGGEGQPQHF
TRBV9	TRBJ1-2	once	.	TGTGCCAGCACCCCGGCACAGACTAACTATCGCTACACCTTC	CASTPAQTNYRYTF
TRBV10-3	TRBJ1-2	.	TRBD1	TGTGCCATCAGTTCTGGACAGGCCCCCTATGGCTACACCTTC	CAISSGQAPYGYTF
TRBV4-1	TRBJ1-6	.	.	TGCGCCAGCAGCCAAGAAGGAGGACGGCTTTCACCCCTCCACTTT	CASSQEGGRLSPLHF
TRBV9	TRBJ2-5	.	TRBD1	TGTGCCAGCAGCATCGGACAGGGGCGAGAGACCCAGTACTTC	CASSIGQGRETQYF
TRBV7-9	TRBJ2-3	.	.	TGTGCCAGCAGCTTAAGTACGGGCACAGATACGCAGTATTTT	CASSLSTGTDTQYF
TRBV30	TRBJ1-4	few	TRBD1	TGTGCCTGGAGTGCCCACGGGACAGGGCTGGAAAAACTGTTTTTT	CAWSAHGTGLEKLFF
TRBV6-5	TRBJ2-4	.	TRBD1	TGTGCCAGCAGGGAGGACAGGGGCTCAAACAGTCAGTACTTC	CASREDRGSNSQYF
TRBV5-5	TRBJ2-3	.	.	TGTGCCAGCAGAACCCCGGGGAGCACAGATACGCAGTATTTT	CASRTPGSTDTQYF
TRBV18	TRBJ1-2	.	.	TGTGCCAGCTCACCAGATCAGGGAAGGGATGGCTACACCTTC	CASSPDQGRDGYTF
TRBV27	TRBJ2-7	few	TRBD2	TGTGCCAGCGGAGGCCTGGCTAGCGGGACCTACGAGCAGTACTTC	CASGGLASGTYEQYF
TRBV4-1	TRBJ1-5	.	.	TGCGCCAGCAGCCAAGGGGCTGTACCAGGGAATCAGCCCCAGCATTTT	CASSQGAVPGNQPQHF
TRBV29-1	TRBJ1-4	.	.	TGCAGCGTTGATGGGGGGAATGAAAAACTGTTTTTT	CSVDGGNEKLFF
TRBV2	TRBJ2-1	once	TRBD2	TGTGCCAGCACTCCGATAGCGGGAGAGGCGTTCTTC	CASTPIAGEAFF
TRBV19	TRBJ1-1	.	TRBD1	TGTGCCAGTAGTCTAAAAGGCGGGACAGAGAGAAGGAACACTGAAGCTTTCTTT	CASSLKGGTERRNTEAFF
TRBV11-2	TRBJ2-5	.	TRBD2	TGTGCCAGCAGCTTAGTCCCGGCTAGCGGGAGGGTTTTCCAAGAGACCCAGTACTTC	CASSLVPASGRVFQETQYF
TRBV6-5	TRBJ2-2	once	.	TGTGCCAGCAGTCGGACAGACGCGAACACCGGGGAGCTGTTTTTT	CASSRTDANTGELFF
TRBV28	TRBJ2-5	.	.	TGTGCCAGCAGCTGGAAAAAACGGGATTACGAAACCTATACTTGGTACTTC	CASSWKKRDYETYTWYF
TRBV5-6	TRBJ1-3	.	TRBD1	TGTGCCAGCAGCGCGACAGGGGGCTCTGGAAACACCATATATTTT	CASSATGGSGNTIYF
TRBV10-3	TRBJ1-1	.	TRBD1	TGTGCCATCAGTCTCGACAGGGCGAATACTGAAGCTTTCTTT	CAISLDRANTEAFF
TRBV30	TRBJ2-1	.	TRBD2	TGTGCCTGGACGCGGGGTTGGACTAGCGGGTCCTACAATGAGCAGTTCTTC	CAWTRGWTSGSYNEQFF
TRBV30	TRBJ1-2	.	.	TGTGCCTTGACCCGGGAAGTCTATGGCTACACCTTC	CALTREVYGYTF
TRBV6-5	TRBJ2-1	once	TRBD1	TGTGCCAGCAGTTACTCATACAGGGGGCCCGAGCAGTTCTTC	CASSYSYRGPEQFF
TRBV7-8	TRBJ2-1	once	TRBD1	TGTGCCAGCAGCTTAGGGGACAGGGGGCATGAGCAGTTCTTC	CASSLGDRGHEQFF
TRBV18	TRBJ2-2	.	.	TGTGCCAGCTCACGGCCGTGGAGACAGAGCTTCACCGGGGAGCTGTTTTTT	CASSRPWRQSFTGELFF
TRBV10-2	TRBJ2-5	few	TRBD2	TGCGCCAGCAACCCGGGAGGAGGGGAGACCCAGTACTTC	CASNPGGGETQYF
TRBV7-9	TRBJ1-4	.	.	TGTGCCAGCAGCTTGCTCCCCTACGAAAAACTGTTTTTT	CASSLLPYEKLFF
TRBV5-4	TRBJ2-7	.	TRBD1	TGTGCCAGCAGCCCACAGGGGCTCCCCTACGAGCAGTACTTC	CASSPQGLPYEQYF
TRBV6-5	TRBJ2-5	.	TRBD1	TGTGCCAGCTCCACAGGGGCATCAGAGACCCAGTACTTC	CASSTGASETQYF
TRBV5-1	TRBJ2-7	.	.	TGCGCCAGCAGCTTGGCCTCGGGGTACGAGCAGTACTTC	CASSLASGYEQYF
TRBV19	TRBJ2-7	.	.	TGTGCCAGTAGTATAGCCGGCCGGGGGAGCTCCTACGAGCAGTACTTC	CASSIAGRGSSYEQYF
TRBV9	TRBJ2-7	.	TRBD2	TGTGCCAGCAGTCGTGGGCTAGCGGGCGGATCTCGATACGAGCAGTACTTC	CASSRGLAGGSRYEQYF
TRBV7-9	TRBJ2-1	.	.	TGTGCCAGCAGCCGGGACTCTTACAATGAGCAGTTCTTC	CASSRDSYNEQFF
TRBV9	TRBJ1-2	.	.	TGTGCCAGCAGCGCCCCCAGGGGTGATGAGAACTATGGCTACACCTTC	CASSAPRGDENYGYTF
TRBV6-1	TRBJ2-1	.	.	TGTGCCAGCGACCGGGAGGGACAGATTGACAATGAGCAGTTCTTC	CASDREGQIDNEQFF
TRBV2	TRBJ2-6	few	.	TGTGCCAGCAGTGGGATGGTCGGGCCTGGGGCCAACGGCCTGACTTTC	CASSGMVGPGANGLTF